This section outlines one T cell receptor (beta chain) sequence together with its context. Antigen specificity is unknown. A J-beta primer mix and a sample-barcoded 5' primer were used in a second PCR of roughly 6 to 12 cycles. Every cDNA was tagged by a template-switch adaptor with 12 random nucleotides. TCRdb re-called the 5' RACE reads with MiXCR, one entry per CDR3 protein. The data show 850,000 to 1,100,000 distinct CDR3 sequences, with around two fifths seen just once and over 10% held by the top ten. V lost 5 bases and J 2 bases, leaving 15 bases between the germline ends. This CDR3 is 15 amino acids long. The germline V gene has CDR1 PRHDT and CDR2 FYEKMQ (reference sequence). This record belongs to a study of blood T cells in healthy people across ages. General study findings and limits: A greater number of naive CD4+ cells and higher diversity distinguished long-lived donors from aged donors. There was a strong correlation between TCR beta diversity and naive T cell percentage.

Peripheral blood was drawn, approximately 10 milliliters per donor. The TCR sequence derives from a man aged 18 to 29 in good health. The chain employs TRBV13 and TRBJ1-1; the D gene is possibly TRBD1 (6 bases). Sequencing used blood. This chain's CDR3 is CASSPRDISNTEAFF. The CDR3 DNA reads as TGTGCCAGCAGCCCCCGGGACATCTCTAACACTGAAGCTTTCTTT. The full variable domain, rest sourced from reference TRBV13 and TRBJ1-1, is AAGVIQSPRHLIKEKRETATLKCYPIPRHDTVYWYQQGPGQDPQFLISFYEKMQSDKGSIPDRFSAQQFSDYHSELNMSSLELGDSALYFCASSPRDISNTEAFFGQGTRLTVV.